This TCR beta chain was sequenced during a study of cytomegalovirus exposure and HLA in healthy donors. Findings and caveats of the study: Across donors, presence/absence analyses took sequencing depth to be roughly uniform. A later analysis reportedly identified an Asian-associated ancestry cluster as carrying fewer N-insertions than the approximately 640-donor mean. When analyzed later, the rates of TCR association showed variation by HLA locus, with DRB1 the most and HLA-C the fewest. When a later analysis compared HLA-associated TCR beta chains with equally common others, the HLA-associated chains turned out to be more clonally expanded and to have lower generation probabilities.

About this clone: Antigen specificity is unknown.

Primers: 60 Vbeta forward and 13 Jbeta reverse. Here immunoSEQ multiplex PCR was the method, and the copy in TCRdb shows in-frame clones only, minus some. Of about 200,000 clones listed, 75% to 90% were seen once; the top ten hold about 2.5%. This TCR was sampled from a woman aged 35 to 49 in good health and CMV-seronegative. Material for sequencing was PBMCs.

This CDR3 reads CASSATSGSYEQYF. The CDR3 nucleotides are TGCGCCAGCAGCGCCACGTCAGGGTCCTACGAGCAGTACTTC. The chain links TRBV4-1 to TRBJ2-7; perhaps TRBD1 as D (5 bases). V was clipped by 5 bases and J by 1 base, with 12 bases between them. The CDR3 contains 14 residues. The germline CDR1 and CDR2 sequences are MGHRA and YSYEKL.